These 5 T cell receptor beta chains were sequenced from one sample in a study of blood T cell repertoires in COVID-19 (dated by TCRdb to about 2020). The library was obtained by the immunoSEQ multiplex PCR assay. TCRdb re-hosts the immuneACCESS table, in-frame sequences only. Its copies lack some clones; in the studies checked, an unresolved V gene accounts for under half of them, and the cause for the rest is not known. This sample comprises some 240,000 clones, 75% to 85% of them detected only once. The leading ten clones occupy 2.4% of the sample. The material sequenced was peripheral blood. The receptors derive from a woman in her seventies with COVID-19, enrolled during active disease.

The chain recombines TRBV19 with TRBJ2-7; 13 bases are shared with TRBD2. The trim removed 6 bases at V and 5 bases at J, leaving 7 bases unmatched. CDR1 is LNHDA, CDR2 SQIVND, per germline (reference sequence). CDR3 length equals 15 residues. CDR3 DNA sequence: TGTGCCAGTAGGGCCCGGACTAGCGGGAGCCACGAGCAGTACTTC. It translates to CASRARTSGSHEQYF. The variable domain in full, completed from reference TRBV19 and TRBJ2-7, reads DGGITQSPKYLFRKEGQNVTLSCEQNLNHDAMYWYRQDPGQGLRLIYYSQIVNDFQKGDIAEGYSVSREKKESFPLTVTSAQKNPTAFYLCASRARTSGSHEQYFGPGTRLTVT.

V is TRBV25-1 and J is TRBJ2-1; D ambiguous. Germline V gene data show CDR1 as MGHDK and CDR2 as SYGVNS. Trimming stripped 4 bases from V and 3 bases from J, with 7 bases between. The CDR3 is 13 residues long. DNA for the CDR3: TGTGCCAGCAGTGGGGCTTTCTACAATGAGCAGTTCTTC. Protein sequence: CASSGAFYNEQFF.

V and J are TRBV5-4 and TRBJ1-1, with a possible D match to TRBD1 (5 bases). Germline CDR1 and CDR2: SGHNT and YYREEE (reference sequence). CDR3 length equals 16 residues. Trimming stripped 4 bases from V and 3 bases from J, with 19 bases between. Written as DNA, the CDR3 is TGTGCCAGCAGCGAGGGACTGCCGGTAAGGGACACTGAAGCTTTCTTT. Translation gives CASSEGLPVRDTEAFF. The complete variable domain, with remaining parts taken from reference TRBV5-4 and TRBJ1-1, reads ETGVTQSPTHLIKTRGQQVTLRCSSQSGHNTVSWYQQALGQGPQFIFQYYREEENGRGNFPPRFSGLQFPNYSSELNVNALELDDSALYLCASSEGLPVRDTEAFFGQGTRLTVV.

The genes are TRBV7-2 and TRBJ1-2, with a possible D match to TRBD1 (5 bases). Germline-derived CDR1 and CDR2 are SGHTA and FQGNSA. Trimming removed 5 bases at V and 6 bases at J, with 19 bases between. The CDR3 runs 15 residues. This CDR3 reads CASSRGGAAIDGYTF. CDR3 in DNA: TGTGCCAGCAGCCGCGGCGGGGCGGCGATAGATGGCTACACCTTC.

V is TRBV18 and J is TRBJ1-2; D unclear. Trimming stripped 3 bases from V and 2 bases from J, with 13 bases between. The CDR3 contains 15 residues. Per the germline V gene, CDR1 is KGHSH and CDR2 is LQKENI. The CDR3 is CASSPTADPNYGYTF. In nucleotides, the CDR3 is TGTGCCAGCTCACCTACAGCCGACCCAAACTATGGCTACACCTTC.